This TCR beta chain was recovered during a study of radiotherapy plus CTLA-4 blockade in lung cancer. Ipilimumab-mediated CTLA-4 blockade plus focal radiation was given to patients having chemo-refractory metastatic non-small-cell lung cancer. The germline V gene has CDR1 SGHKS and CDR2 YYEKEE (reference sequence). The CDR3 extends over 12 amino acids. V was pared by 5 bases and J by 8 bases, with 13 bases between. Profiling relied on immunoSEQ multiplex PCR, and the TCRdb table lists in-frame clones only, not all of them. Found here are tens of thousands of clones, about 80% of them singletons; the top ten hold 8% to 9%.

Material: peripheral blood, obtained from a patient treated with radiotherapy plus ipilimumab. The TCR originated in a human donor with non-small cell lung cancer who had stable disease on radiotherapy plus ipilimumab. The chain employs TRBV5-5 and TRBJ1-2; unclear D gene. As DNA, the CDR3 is TGTGCCAGCAGTATGGAGATCCGGGGCTACACCTTC. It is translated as CASSMEIRGYTF.